The 31 T cell receptor beta chains reported below all come from one sample, sequenced in a study of cytomegalovirus exposure and HLA in healthy donors (dated 2017 in TCRdb). Library prep was done by the immunoSEQ multiplex PCR assay. TCRdb took this table from immuneACCESS and kept in-frame rearrangements with V and J called. Such tables lack part of the clones; where checked against another copy, unresolved V genes explain under half of the gap, and the rest is unexplained. The sample yields tens of thousands of clones; approximately 91% were counted once. Of the sample, 2% to 2.5% falls within the top ten clones. The sequenced sample was PBMCs. All receptors come from a man aged 25 to 40 in good health and CMV-seronegative.

V gene TRBV2 combines with J gene TRBJ2-3; D unclear. V was pared by 5 bases and J by 1 base, with 13 bases between. The CDR3 extends over 15 amino acids. Germline CDR1 reads SNHLY; CDR2 reads FYNNEI. CDR3 amino acids: CASSIRSVGTDTQYF. The CDR3 nucleotides are TGTGCCAGCAGTATACGGAGTGTCGGCACAGATACGCAGTATTTT.

This clone was seen only once. The CDR3 nucleotides are TGTGCCAGCAACCCACGGACTAGCGGGTCGTACTACGAGCAGTACTTC. It translates to CASNPRTSGSYYEQYF. The chain carries TRBV27 and TRBJ2-7; 11 bases are shared with TRBD2. The CDR3 is 16 amino acids. Germline V gene lookup returns CDR1 MNHEY and CDR2 SMNVEV (reference sequence). The trim removed 7 bases at V and 3 bases at J, leaving 11 bases unmatched.

The V and J genes are TRBV4-2 and TRBJ2-5; TRBD1 agrees at 10 bases. Germline V gene lookup returns CDR1 LGHNA and CDR2 YNFKEQ. The CDR3 contains 16 residues. J gave up 7 bases and V 0 bases, and 8 bases lay outside the gene matches. The CDR3 reads CASSQDRTGGQGTQYF. CDR3 DNA: TGTGCCAGCAGCCAAGATAGGACAGGGGGGCAGGGGACCCAGTACTTC.

The chain couples TRBV10-3 to TRBJ2-3; tentatively, D is TRBD2 (5 bases). This CDR3 comprises 17 residues. Germline CDR1 reads ENHRY; CDR2 reads SYGVKD. V shed 3 bases and J shed 0 bases, with 16 bases lying between them. The CDR3 region has the DNA TGTGCCATCAGTGATAGCGCGAGACGGTCTAGCACAGATACGCAGTATTTT. It yields the protein CAISDSARRSSTDTQYF.

As DNA, the CDR3 is TGTGCCAGCAGACGGACAGGGGATACTGAAGCTTTCTTT. It yields the protein CASRRTGDTEAFF. The V gene is TRBV7-9, the J gene TRBJ1-1; 9 bases line up with TRBD1. The J segment lost 5 bases and the V segment lost 6 bases, leaving 4 bases of the junction unmatched. The CDR3 length is 13 residues. Germline lookup yields CDR1 SEHNR and CDR2 FQNEAQ (reference sequence).

V gene TRBV19 combines with J gene TRBJ2-1; TRBD2 matches 11 bases. The germline V gene has CDR1 LNHDA and CDR2 SQIVND (reference sequence). This CDR3 region has 15 residues. J gave up 9 bases and V 7 bases, and 11 bases lay outside the gene matches. The DNA of the CDR3 is TGTGCCAGTATGATCCGAGGACTAGCGGGTAGTGAGCAGTTCTTC. As protein: CASMIRGLAGSEQFF.

CDR3 DNA: TGTGCCAGCTCACCAAGGGGGTTAGACGTTTCTAGCACAGATACGCAGTATTTT. It encodes CASSPRGLDVSSTDTQYF. The chain combines TRBV18 with TRBJ2-3; D perhaps matches TRBD1 (6 bases). The V gene lost 2 bases and the J gene lost 0 bases, with 18 bases spanning the gap. The germline V gene has CDR1 KGHSH and CDR2 LQKENI. The CDR3 consists of 18 residues. Full variable domain (rest looked up from reference TRBV18 and TRBJ2-3): NAGVMQNPRHLVRRRGQEARLRCSPMKGHSHVYWYRQLPEEGLKFMVYLQKENIIDESGMPKERFSAEFPKEGPSILRIQQVVRGDSAAYFCASSPRGLDVSSTDTQYFGPGTRLTVL.

The chain combines TRBV19 with TRBJ1-1, with no clear D. Germline CDR1 reads LNHDA; CDR2 reads SQIVND (reference sequence). Trimming removed 7 bases from V and 2 bases from J, with 20 bases in between. The CDR3 is 16 amino acids. The CDR3 here is CASINLRGKGNTEAFF. The CDR3 DNA sequence: TGTGCCAGTATCAACCTTCGGGGAAAGGGTAACACTGAAGCTTTCTTT.

This chain connects TRBV2 to TRBJ2-7; D might be TRBD1 (6 bases). CDR3 length equals 12 residues. V lost 7 bases, J lost 3 bases, and 10 bases lay in between. CDR1 is SNHLY, CDR2 FYNNEI, per germline. CDR3 sequence reads: CASNMDSYEQYF. DNA for the CDR3: TGTGCCAGCAATATGGACAGCTACGAGCAGTACTTC.

This clone was seen just once. This sequence joins TRBV5-3 and TRBJ2-1, with 9 bases aligning to TRBD2. TRBV5-3 is given ORF status, its function remaining uncertain. The CDR3 runs to 16 residues. V was clipped by 0 bases and J by 5 bases; unmatched bases: 6. The CDR3 region is CARSLGTSEQHNEQFF. In DNA, the CDR3 is TGTGCCAGAAGCTTGGGGACTAGCGAACAACACAATGAGCAGTTCTTC.

J is TRBJ1-5 and V is TRBV6-1; D is unresolved. The CDR3 has 13 amino acids. The germline CDR1 and CDR2 sequences are MNHNS and SASEGT. V lost 7 bases and J 0 bases, leaving 7 bases between the germline ends. The CDR3: CASTSYSNQPQHF. CDR3 coding DNA: TGTGCCAGCACGAGTTATAGCAATCAGCCCCAGCATTTT.

V usage is TRBV4-1 and J usage is TRBJ2-2, with 12 bases aligning to TRBD2. This CDR3 has 19 residues. The junction had 9 bases not matched to a gene; V was cut back by 4 bases and J by 0 bases. Germline V gene data show CDR1 as MGHRA and CDR2 as YSYEKL. CDR3 residues: CASSLGLAGSGANTGELFF. The CDR3, as DNA: TGCGCCAGCAGCCTTGGACTAGCGGGATCGGGTGCGAACACCGGGGAGCTGTTTTTT.

Note on this clone: The germline gene is not matched at one end of the junction; a read error may be the cause. CDR3 loop: CASSLAEGQGIRSYEQYF. CDR3 in DNA: TGTGCCAGCAGCCTAGCGGAGGGGCAGGGAATAAGGTCCTACGAGCAGTACTTC. J is TRBJ2-7 and V is TRBV7-8, with 7 bases lining up with TRBD2. The germline V gene encodes CDR1 SGHVS and CDR2 FQNEAQ. This CDR3 contains 18 residues.

This chain connects TRBV11-2 to TRBJ1-6; no reliable D call. V dropped 6 bases and J dropped 0 bases, with 18 bases sitting between them. The CDR3 loop spans 18 amino acids. Germline V gene lookup returns CDR1 SGHAT and CDR2 FQNNGV. CDR3 in amino acids: CASRSHRPGVSYNSPLHF. CDR3 DNA sequence: TGTGCCAGCAGATCCCACCGCCCCGGAGTCTCCTATAATTCACCCCTCCACTTT.

This chain joins TRBV28 and TRBJ1-5, with 10 bases lining up with TRBD1. The ends lost 5 bases at V and 2 bases at J; junction bases unmatched: 6. Germline CDR1 MDHEN, CDR2 SYDVKM. The CDR3 extends over 16 amino acids. The DNA for the CDR3 is TGTGCCAGCAGTCTTGAGACAGGGGGCCGCAATCAGCCCCAGCATTTT. The encoded protein is CASSLETGGRNQPQHF.

In its sample, this clone was seen a few times. This sequence joins TRBV6-1 and TRBJ1-6; 8 bases fit TRBD1. Germline loops: CDR1 MNHNS, CDR2 SASEGT. The CDR3 is made up of 15 amino acids. J was trimmed by 10 bases and V by 1 base; bases with no gene match: 6. This chain's CDR3 is CASSEDADRVSPLHF. CDR3 bases: TGTGCCAGCAGTGAAGACGCGGACAGGGTCTCACCCCTCCACTTT.

The chain has TRBV13 and TRBJ1-1; the D is unclear. The V end lost 2 bases, the J end lost 5 bases, and 9 bases lay between the germline ends. The CDR3 is 13 residues long. CDR1 PRHDT and CDR2 FYEKMQ come from the germline V gene (reference sequence). DNA for the CDR3: TGTGCCAGCAGCTTATCGATCGGGACTGAAGCTTTCTTT. It encodes CASSLSIGTEAFF.

The rearrangement joins TRBV29-1 to TRBJ1-1, with D possibly TRBD1 on 6 matching bases. V shed 4 bases and J shed 0 bases, with 12 bases lying between them. CDR3 length: 14 amino acids. Germline V gene sequence: CDR1 SQVTM, CDR2 ANQGSEA. CDR3 sequence (DNA): TGCAGCGTTGGCAGGACAGTCATGAACACTGAAGCTTTCTTT. This codes for CSVGRTVMNTEAFF.

The gene calls are TRBV7-8 and TRBJ2-3; weak D call: TRBD1 (5 bases). The V end was cut by 1 base, the J end by 2 bases, with 7 bases between. The length of the CDR3 is 14 residues. CDR1 is SGHVS and CDR2 is FQNEAQ in the germline V gene. The CDR3 nucleotides are TGTGCCAGCAGCTTAGACAGGCCCACAGATACGCAGTATTTT. Protein product: CASSLDRPTDTQYF.

V and J are TRBV5-6 and TRBJ2-1; 7 bases align to TRBD1. Per the germline V gene, CDR1 is SGHDT and CDR2 is YYEEEE. There are 16 residues in the CDR3. J gave up 4 bases and V 4 bases, and 11 bases lay outside the gene matches. CDR3 DNA: TGTGCCAGCAGCCAGGGGACAGCCTTTCTATACAATGAGCAGTTCTTC. Encoded protein: CASSQGTAFLYNEQFF.

The chain links TRBV23-1 to TRBJ2-7; D is unclear. TRBV23-1 is an ORF, and what it does is uncertain. The V gene lost 7 bases and the J gene lost 3 bases, with 25 bases spanning the gap. This CDR3 comprises 17 residues. CDR3 coding DNA: TGCGCCAGCAAATCCGATATTAGACATACCATCAACTACGAGCAGTACTTC. It is translated as CASKSDIRHTINYEQYF.

V is TRBV15 and J is TRBJ2-7; 7 bases align to TRBD1. Germline CDR1 reads LNHNV; CDR2 reads YYDKDF (reference sequence). The CDR3 spans 15 residues. V gave up 1 base and J gave up 5 bases; unmatched junction bases: 8. The CDR3 DNA is TGTGCCACCAGCAGAGCCGGACAGGTGGCCCACGAGCAGTACTTC. This codes for CATSRAGQVAHEQYF.

The V gene is TRBV27, the J gene TRBJ2-7; 10 bases are shared with TRBD2. The CDR3 is made up of 15 amino acids. Trimming at V came to 5 bases and at J to 7 bases, leaving 11 bases not matched to a gene. Germline V lookup: CDR1 MNHEY, CDR2 SMNVEV (reference sequence). The DNA of the CDR3 is TGTGCCAGCAGTACTCGGACTAGCGGAGATAGAGAGCAGTACTTC. It encodes CASSTRTSGDREQYF.

CDR3 residues: CASSLFGRGYTF. CDR3 nucleotide sequence: TGTGCCAGCAGTTTGTTCGGGAGGGGCTACACCTTC. This rearrangement joins TRBV28 to TRBJ1-2; D remains ambiguous. The germline V and J ends were trimmed by 3 bases and 8 bases, with 10 bases remaining between them. This CDR3 has 12 residues. Germline CDR1 reads MDHEN; CDR2 reads SYDVKM.

The chain carries TRBV10-3 and TRBJ2-1; no clear D gene. Germline V CDR1 and CDR2: ENHRY, SYGVKD. Between the trimmed V and J ends, which lost 3 bases and 6 bases, there was a span of 12 bases. This CDR3 has 14 residues. The CDR3 nucleotides are TGTGCCATCAGTGATTACCGACTCGGCAATGAGCAGTTCTTC. This sequence encodes CAISDYRLGNEQFF.

V and J are TRBV6-4 and TRBJ2-3; 13 bases match TRBD2. The germline gives CDR1 MRHNA, CDR2 SNTAGT. V was clipped by 3 bases and J by 3 bases; unmatched bases: 0. The CDR3 is made up of 15 amino acids. The CDR3 here is CASSETSGGTDTQYF. The DNA for the CDR3 is TGTGCCAGCAGTGAGACTAGCGGGGGGACAGATACGCAGTATTTT.

The chain carries TRBV11-2 and TRBJ2-7; no firm D call. The V gene's germline CDR1 is SGHAT and CDR2 FQNNGV. V lost 5 bases and J 5 bases, leaving 16 bases between the germline ends. The CDR3 is 14 residues long. CDR3 nucleotide sequence: TGTGCCAGCAGCCCGCTGAGAGGCTTGGACGAGCAGTACTTC. Its translation is CASSPLRGLDEQYF.

The V gene is TRBV6-1, the J gene TRBJ2-1; 7 positions match TRBD1. The CDR3 sequence is 13 residues long. The germline CDR1 and CDR2 sequences are MNHNS and SASEGT. Trimming removed 10 bases from V and 7 bases from J; junction bases left unmatched: 10. The CDR3 loop is CAIVYRGGNEQFF. The CDR3 nucleotides read TGTGCCATAGTTTACAGGGGTGGGAATGAGCAGTTCTTC.

V and J are TRBV11-2 and TRBJ2-2; a possible D gene is TRBD1 (5 bases). Trimming took off 5 bases at V and 1 base at J, with 20 bases between the two ends. The germline gives CDR1 SGHAT, CDR2 FQNNGV. The CDR3 length is 18 residues. CDR3 nucleotide sequence: TGTGCCAGCAGCCTCCGAGGCAGGGCTTTGGAGAACACCGGGGAGCTGTTTTTT. This gives the protein CASSLRGRALENTGELFF.

The rearrangement links TRBV28 to TRBJ1-1, with D maybe TRBD1 (5 bases). Per germline, CDR1 MDHEN and CDR2 SYDVKM. With 7 bases removed from V and 4 bases from J, the gap between germline ends came to 16 bases. This CDR3 is 14 amino acids long. The CDR3 is CASTIQVTSTEAFF. In DNA form, the CDR3 reads TGTGCCAGCACGATACAGGTGACGAGCACTGAAGCTTTCTTT. Together with reference TRBV28 and TRBJ1-1, the CDR3 gives the full variable domain: DVKVTQSSRYLVKRTGEKVFLECVQDMDHENMFWYRQDPGLGLRLIYFSYDVKMKEKGDIPEGYSVSREKKERFSLILESASTNQTSMYLCASTIQVTSTEAFFGQGTRLTVV.

The V call is TRBV11-2, the J call TRBJ2-3, with D possibly TRBD2 on 6 matching bases. V was cut by 1 base and J by 0 bases, with 8 bases left in between. CDR3 length: 15 amino acids. The V gene's germline CDR1 is SGHAT and CDR2 FQNNGV. The CDR3 DNA is TGTGCCAGCAGCTTAGCGCGGGGTAGCACAGATACGCAGTATTTT. This gives the protein CASSLARGSTDTQYF.